The T cell receptor beta chain under discussion was sequenced for a study of vaccination and CD4 T cells after COVID-19. Study-wide context: Overlapping spike peptides of SARS-CoV-2, HCoV-NL63, HCoV-OC43 and HCoV-229E stimulated the cells. General study points: Median SARS-CoV-2-reactive clonotype numbers went from 21 to 38; this increase was not significant.

Sequencing of DNA taken from cultured CD4+ T cells relied on the Oncomine TCR Beta short-read assay. The genomic DNA was obtained from cultured CD4+ T cells by extraction with the QIAamp micro DNA kit. One entry per CDR3 protein results from TCRdb running MiXCR on the PCR reads. Of roughly 9,500 distinct CDR3 sequences in the sample, 30% to 45% are singletons; the top ten hold 25% to 35%. Treatment meaning: roughly nine-day PBMC culture with coronavirus spike peptide pools or control peptides (ViraFEST assay). Researchers collected the unexposed donor's CD4+ T cells before the COVID-19 pandemic (2011-2018). With SARS-CoV-2 S/N and four cold-coronavirus spikes, unexposed-donor CD4+ T cells were probed, cells permitting. This clonotype was recorded a few times. Its antigen is unidentified. This clonotype was obtained from a human donor in good health. Sequenced input: CD4+ T cells from blood, cultured in vitro.

The CDR3 loop reads CASSVQGSDTQYF. The CDR3 coding sequence is TGTGCCAGCAGTGTACAGGGGTCTGATACGCAGTATTTT. The V gene is TRBV27, the J gene TRBJ2-3; TRBD1 matches 7 bases. Germline V gives CDR1 MNHEY, CDR2 SMNVEV (reference sequence). The J segment lost 6 bases and the V segment lost 5 bases, leaving 5 bases of the junction unmatched. This CDR3 contains 13 residues.